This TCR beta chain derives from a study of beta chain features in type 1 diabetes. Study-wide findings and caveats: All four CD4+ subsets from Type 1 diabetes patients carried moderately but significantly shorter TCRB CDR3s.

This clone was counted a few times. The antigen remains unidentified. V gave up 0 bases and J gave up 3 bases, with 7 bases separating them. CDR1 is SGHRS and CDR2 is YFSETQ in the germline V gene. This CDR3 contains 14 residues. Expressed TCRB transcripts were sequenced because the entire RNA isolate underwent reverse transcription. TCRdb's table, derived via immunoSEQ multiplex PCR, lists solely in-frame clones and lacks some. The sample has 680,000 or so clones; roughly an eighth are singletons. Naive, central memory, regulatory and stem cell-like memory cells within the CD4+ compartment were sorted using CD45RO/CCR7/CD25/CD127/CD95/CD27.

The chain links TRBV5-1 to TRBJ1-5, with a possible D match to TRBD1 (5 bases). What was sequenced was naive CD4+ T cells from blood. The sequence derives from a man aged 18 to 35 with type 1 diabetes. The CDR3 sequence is CASSLGRDNQPQHF. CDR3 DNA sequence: TGCGCCAGCAGCTTGGGCAGGGACAATCAGCCCCAGCATTTT.